The 10 T cell receptor beta chains presented below share a single source sample, sequenced in a study of T cells expressing NK-cell markers. TCRdb reprocessed the 5' RACE reads and stores each CDR3 protein as one record, lacking DNA. This table holds roughly 380,000 distinct CDR3 sequences. The sample comprised blood T cells: a sorted CD56 or NKG2C T cell subset, CD4+ or CD8+ T cells, or bulk PBMC T cells (not recorded which). The receptors derive from a man aged 18 to 69 in good health.

V usage is TRBV12-3 or TRBV12-4 and J usage is TRBJ2-3; TCRdb names TRBD2, which stays unverified in the absence of DNA. The CDR3 length is 18 residues. CDR3 in amino acids: CASSFGSSGSTFTDTQYF.

This chain links TRBV10-2 with TRBJ2-7; the D gene TCRdb calls, TRBD2, cannot be checked with no DNA. The length of the CDR3 is 15 residues. The V gene's germline CDR1 is WSHSY and CDR2 SAAADI. CDR3 in amino acids: CASSEYGARVHEQYF.

The chain uses TRBV19 and TRBJ2-5. Germline assignment: CDR1 LNHDA and CDR2 SQIVND (reference sequence). This CDR3 spans 14 amino acids. The CDR3 loop reads CASSIEHFSATQYF. Full variable domain (rest looked up from reference TRBV19 and TRBJ2-5): DGGITQSPKYLFRKEGQNVTLSCEQNLNHDAMYWYRQDPGQGLRLIYYSQIVNDFQKGDIAEGYSVSREKKESFPLTVTSAQKNPTAFYLCASSIEHFSATQYFGPGTRLLVL.

V and J are TRBV2 and TRBJ2-1; TCRdb lists TRBD2, though no DNA is available to test this call. Per germline, CDR1 SNHLY and CDR2 FYNNEI. The CDR3 has 15 amino acids. The CDR3 reads CASRNQRGGVGEQFF.

The V call is TRBV9, the J call TRBJ1-6; checking the TCRdb D call of TRBD1 is not possible without DNA. Per germline, CDR1 SGDLS and CDR2 YYNGEE. This CDR3 region has 15 residues. CDR3 residues: CASSVAGGLNSPLHF. Full variable domain (rest looked up from reference TRBV9 and TRBJ1-6): DSGVTQTPKHLITATGQRVTLRCSPRSGDLSVYWYQQSLDQGLQFLIQYYNGEERAKGNILERFSAQQFPDLHSELNLSSLELGDSALYFCASSVAGGLNSPLHFGNGTRLTVT.

V usage is TRBV24-1 and J usage is TRBJ1-2; TCRdb lists TRBD1, though no DNA is available to test this call. CDR1 is KGHDR, CDR2 SFDVKD, per germline. This CDR3 spans 14 amino acids. The CDR3 loop reads CATSEGAPGYGYTF.

The chain links TRBV5-1 to TRBJ1-4. The CDR3 is 15 residues long. The V gene's germline CDR1 is SGHRS and CDR2 YFSETQ. CDR3 amino acids: CASSLGEAVNEKLFF.

The rearrangement links TRBV11-1 to TRBJ2-2. This CDR3 comprises 13 residues. CDR1 is SGHAT, CDR2 FQDESV, per germline (reference sequence). CDR3 amino acids: CASSSWDTGELFF.

The chain combines TRBV28 with TRBJ2-5; the TCRdb D gene call, TRBD1, has no DNA to confirm it. The CDR3 runs 16 residues. CDR1 is MDHEN, CDR2 SYDVKM, per germline. This CDR3 is CASSLSGQGTQETQYF.

The chain couples TRBV29-1 to TRBJ2-5; TCRdb's D call, TRBD1, is unchecked because there is no DNA. The germline gives CDR1 SQVTM, CDR2 ANQGSEA. This CDR3 spans 15 amino acids. The CDR3: CSAAGDTRGQETQYF.